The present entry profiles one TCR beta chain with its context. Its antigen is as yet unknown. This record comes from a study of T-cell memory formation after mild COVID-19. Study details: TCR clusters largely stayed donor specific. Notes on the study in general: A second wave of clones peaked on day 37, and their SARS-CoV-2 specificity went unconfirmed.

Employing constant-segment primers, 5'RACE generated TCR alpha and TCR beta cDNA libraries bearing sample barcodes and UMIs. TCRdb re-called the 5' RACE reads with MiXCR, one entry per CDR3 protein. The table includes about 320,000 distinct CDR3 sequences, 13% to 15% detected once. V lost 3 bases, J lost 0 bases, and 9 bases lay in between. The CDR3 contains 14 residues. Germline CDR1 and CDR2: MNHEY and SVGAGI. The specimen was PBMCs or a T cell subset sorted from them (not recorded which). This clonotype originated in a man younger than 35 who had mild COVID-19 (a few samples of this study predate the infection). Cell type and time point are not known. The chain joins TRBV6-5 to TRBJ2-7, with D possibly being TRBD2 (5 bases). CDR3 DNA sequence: TGTGCCAGCAGTTATCCCCGGGACTCCTACGAGCAGTACTTC. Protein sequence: CASSYPRDSYEQYF.